The 9 T cell receptor beta chains below come from one sample, sequenced in a study of STAT5B mutations in CD4+ large granular lymphocyte leukemia. The protocol was immunoSEQ multiplex PCR, while the TCRdb copy is restricted to in-frame clones and leaves out a portion. Counted here are 20,000 or so clones, over 80% occurring once; the ten biggest clones make up roughly 9%. The source material was CD4+ T cells from blood buffy coats. The receptors here all came from a human donor in good health.

This rearrangement joins TRBV7-2 to TRBJ2-2; possibly TRBD1 or TRBD2 for D (5 bases each). The germline V gene encodes CDR1 SGHTA and CDR2 FQGNSA. Trimming left V 5 bases short and J 2 bases short, with 15 bases between. The CDR3 consists of 16 residues. CDR3 coding DNA: TGTGCCAGCAGCGCCCGGGGTGGGGGTAACACCGGGGAGCTGTTTTTT. As protein: CASSARGGGNTGELFF.

This clone has only a few counts. The chain is built from TRBV19 and TRBJ1-6; no clear D gene. Germline V gene sequence: CDR1 LNHDA, CDR2 SQIVND (reference sequence). The V and J ends lost 5 bases and 14 bases respectively, with 16 bases between them. This CDR3 is built from 13 residues. The CDR3 region is CASSAQKGSALHF. CDR3 in DNA: TGTGCCAGTAGTGCACAGAAAGGGTCGGCCCTCCACTTT.

This sequence joins TRBV18 and TRBJ1-1; D remains ambiguous. V lost 2 bases to trimming and J lost 3 bases, with 1 base between them. CDR1 is KGHSH and CDR2 is LQKENI in the germline V gene. This CDR3 has 11 amino acids. In nucleotides, the CDR3 is TGTGCCAGCTCACCAGACACTGAAGCTTTCTTT. This sequence encodes CASSPDTEAFF.

This chain links TRBV6-6 with TRBJ2-1, with D unresolved. This CDR3 region has 16 residues. V lost 5 bases, J lost 0 bases, and 14 bases lay in between. Germline CDR1 is MNHNY and CDR2 is SVGAGI (reference sequence). This chain's CDR3 is CASSPLDGLSYNEQFF. As DNA, the CDR3 is TGTGCCAGCAGTCCCCTTGACGGCCTCTCCTACAATGAGCAGTTCTTC.

This clone turned up a few times. The chain links TRBV28 to TRBJ1-6; D unresolved. Per the germline V gene, CDR1 is MDHEN and CDR2 is SYDVKM. The CDR3 covers 11 residues. V gave up 5 bases and J gave up 10 bases, with 6 bases separating them. The CDR3 DNA reads as TGTGCCAGCAGTGCCCGCTCACCCCTCCACTTT. Encoded protein: CASSARSPLHF.

The chain carries TRBV5-1 and TRBJ2-3; 10 positions agree with TRBD1. The J segment lost 6 bases and the V segment lost 0 bases, leaving 4 bases of the junction unmatched. CDR1 and CDR2 (germline): SGHRS, YFSETQ. This CDR3 is 15 amino acids long. DNA of the CDR3: TGCGCCAGCAGCTTGGCGACAGGGGGCTTGGATACGCAGTATTTT. Encoded protein: CASSLATGGLDTQYF.

The CDR3 region is CATSRGDRVGEQYF. CDR3 in DNA: TGTGCCACCAGCAGAGGGGACAGGGTGGGCGAGCAGTACTTC. The chain combines TRBV15 with TRBJ2-7, with TRBD1 identical over 9 bases. Trimming took 1 base from V and 6 from J; bases not matched to a gene: 4. The CDR3 has 14 residues. Germline V CDR1 and CDR2: LNHNV, YYDKDF (reference sequence).

V gene TRBV11-2 combines with J gene TRBJ2-1; TRBD2 aligns across 13 bases. CDR1 and CDR2 (germline): SGHAT, FQNNGV. CDR3 length equals 17 residues. V dropped 0 bases and J dropped 10; count of bases not matched to a gene: 9. CDR3 nucleotide sequence: TGTGCCAGCAGCTTAGATTGGACTAGCGGGGGAAAGGGGGAGCAGTTCTTC. Its protein product is CASSLDWTSGGKGEQFF.

The chain couples TRBV4-1 to TRBJ1-1; 7 bases align to TRBD1. The CDR3 sequence is 15 residues long. Trimming took 6 bases from V and 4 from J; bases not matched to a gene: 11. Per the germline V gene, CDR1 is MGHRA and CDR2 is YSYEKL. Written as DNA, the CDR3 is TGCGCCAGCAGACACGACAGGGTTCAAGGCACTGAAGCTTTCTTT. Its protein is CASRHDRVQGTEAFF.